This T cell receptor (beta chain) was found in a study of blood T cell repertoires in COVID-19. The V and J ends lost 3 bases and 3 bases respectively, with 16 bases between them. CDR3 length equals 15 residues. Looked up from germline, CDR1 is SGHRS and CDR2 is YFSETQ. Study processing details: Amplifying reference gene primers gave estimates of nucleated cell counts. Profiling relied on immunoSEQ multiplex PCR, and the TCRdb table lists in-frame clones only, not all of them. V, J and clone size were drawn from that table, and D and trimming were deduced from the DNA. Among 450,000 or so clones listed, around nine tenths were seen once.

The chain joins TRBV5-1 to TRBJ2-7, with D perhaps matching TRBD2 (6 bases). The receptor comes from a woman in her 40s with COVID-19, enrolled during active disease. What was sequenced was peripheral blood. The DNA of the CDR3 is TGCGCCAGCAGCTCGAGTGCGGGGTTTCACTACGAGCAGTACTTC. Protein: CASSSSAGFHYEQYF.